This T cell receptor (beta chain) originates from a study of response to subunit inactivated influenza vaccine (dated by TCRdb to 2016 to 2019). Concerning the study at large: Deep quantitative profiling of the T cell receptor repertoire was used in the study to follow responses to a trivalent subunit inactivated influenza vaccine. General findings and caveats noted by the study authors: It was suggested by the authors that each seasonal influenza vaccination may recruit only a limited number of new T cells.

Receptor libraries were prepared by RT-PCR. The reads were generated on an Illumina HiSeq 2500. The public reads were reprocessed in TCRdb via fastp at Q25 and MiXCR, keeping in-frame beta chains. Rows merge per CDR3 protein into single entries with the most common DNA and genes. This sample comprises around 530,000 distinct CDR3 sequences, 15% to 20% of them detected only once. The ten largest clonotypes hold about 3% of the sample. Deletion took 8 bases off V and 1 base off J, with a span of 11 bases between the germline ends. The CDR3 has 13 amino acids, counting the end cysteine and phenylalanine. Of the read, only the CDR3 DNA is kept; its 39 bases are in frame from base 1. Looking up the germline V gene yields CDR1 MNHNS and CDR2 SASEGT. As regards this clonotype: The antigen this receptor binds is unknown. One base away there is no much larger clone; base qualities are not given.

The rearrangement combines TRBV6-1 with TRBJ2-5; a confident D gene designation cannot be given. This TCR came from a man aged 45 to 70 who received an inactivated influenza vaccine. Donor details come from another sample of the same person, matched by shared clones. The material was CD4+ T cells sorted from PBMCs, obtained less than 30 months after vaccination. This receptor carries the CDR3 CASLHGPQETQYF. Read as DNA, the sequence is TGTGCCAGCCTACACGGACCCCAAGAGACCCAGTACTTC.